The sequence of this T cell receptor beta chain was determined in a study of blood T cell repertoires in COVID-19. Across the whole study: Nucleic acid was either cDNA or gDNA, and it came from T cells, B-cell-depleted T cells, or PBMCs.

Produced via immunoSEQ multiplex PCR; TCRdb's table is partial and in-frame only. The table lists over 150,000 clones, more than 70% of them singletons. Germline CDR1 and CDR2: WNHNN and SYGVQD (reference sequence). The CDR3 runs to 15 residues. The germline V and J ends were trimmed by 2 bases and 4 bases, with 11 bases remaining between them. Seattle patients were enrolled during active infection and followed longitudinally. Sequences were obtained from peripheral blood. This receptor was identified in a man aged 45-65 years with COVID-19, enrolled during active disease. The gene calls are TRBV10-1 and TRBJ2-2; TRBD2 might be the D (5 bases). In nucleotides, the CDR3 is TGCGCCAGCAGTGAGATGGCGGGTCTCACCGGGGAGCTGTTTTTT. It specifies CASSEMAGLTGELFF.